The subject of this entry is one T cell receptor beta chain. Its target is unknown. This entry comes from a study of PD-1 blockade in classical Hodgkin lymphoma. Germline V gives CDR1 MNHNY, CDR2 SVGAGI (reference sequence). The CDR3 is 15 residues long. V lost 2 bases, J lost 5 bases, and 16 bases lay in between. Study-level points and caveats: CD4+ TCR diversity rose significantly by C4D1, and CD8+ TCR diversity did not. Lower baseline TCR diversity was reported for newly diagnosed patients than for healthy donors.

TCRdb keeps only in-frame clones here, not all; method: immunoSEQ multiplex PCR. The table shows more than 30,000 clones, with more than 60% occurring only once. Time point given: cycle 4 day 1 (C4D1), after more than five weeks of nivolumab. Autologous stem cell transplantation was followed by relapse in every patient, and brentuximab vedotin exposure varied. Complete response, partial response or progressive disease was recorded as best response. This sequence was found in a human donor with classical Hodgkin lymphoma. The sample was peripheral blood mononuclear cells (PBMCs), taken before the fourth cycle of nivolumab. The J gene is TRBJ2-7, the V gene TRBV6-6, with D possibly being TRBD1 (6 bases). CDR3 residues: CASSYGTWAPDEQYF. The CDR3 bases are TGTGCCAGCAGTTACGGGACATGGGCCCCTGACGAGCAGTACTTC.